Below are 25 T cell receptor beta chains sequenced from a single sample in a study of blood T cell repertoires in COVID-19. Assay used: immunoSEQ multiplex PCR; TCRdb lists only in-frame clones, some missing. There are about 360,000 clones in the sample; 75% to 90% occur only once, and less than 9% lies in the top ten. Material: peripheral blood. The receptors originated from a woman in her sixties with COVID-19, enrolled during active disease.

The rearrangement joins TRBV11-2 to TRBJ2-1, with a tentative D call TRBD2 (6 bases). Trimming left V 5 bases short and J 4 bases short, with 9 bases between. The CDR3 covers 13 residues. Germline values: CDR1 SGHAT, CDR2 FQNNGV. CDR3 in amino acids: CASSPDYYNEQFF. Here the CDR3 DNA reads TGTGCCAGCAGCCCGGACTATTACAATGAGCAGTTCTTC.

The chain links TRBV6-5 to TRBJ2-7, with D perhaps TRBD2 (6 bases). Trimming took 2 bases from V and 0 from J, leaving 11 bases between them. The CDR3 sequence is 15 residues long. CDR1 and CDR2 from the germline V gene are MNHEY and SVGAGI. The CDR3 DNA reads TGTGCCAGCAGTTACGTCTTCGGGAGCTCCTACGAGCAGTACTTC. Its translation: CASSYVFGSSYEQYF.

The genes are TRBV30 and TRBJ1-1, with 11 bases that match TRBD1. Germline CDR1 and CDR2: GTSNPN and SVGIG (reference sequence). Germline trimming cut 3 bases from V and 4 bases from J; bases unmatched to any gene: 4. The CDR3 extends over 14 amino acids. CDR3 DNA: TGTGCCTGGAGGCCTGGACAGGGGGCCACTGAAGCTTTCTTT. Translation: CAWRPGQGATEAFF.

In its sample, this clone was seen once. The chain uses TRBV5-1 and TRBJ2-5, with no clear D. Per germline, CDR1 SGHRS and CDR2 YFSETQ. V was trimmed by 4 bases and J by 0 bases, leaving 7 bases between them. The CDR3 is made up of 13 amino acids. The CDR3 protein is CASSPQYQETQYF. Written as DNA, the CDR3 is TGCGCCAGCAGCCCTCAGTACCAAGAGACCCAGTACTTC.

J is TRBJ1-2 and V is TRBV9, with D uncertain. Germline V CDR1 and CDR2: SGDLS, YYNGEE. The ends were cut back, 4 bases at V and 4 bases at J, with 5 bases in the middle. This CDR3 region has 11 residues. CDR3 loop: CASSTTYGYTF. The CDR3, as DNA: TGTGCCAGCAGCACTACCTATGGCTACACCTTC.

This CDR3 reads CASSLATVRGSPYEQYF. The CDR3 region has the DNA TGCGCCAGCAGCTTGGCCACCGTTCGCGGGAGCCCTTACGAGCAGTACTTC. V is TRBV5-1 and J is TRBJ2-7, with 7 bases identical to TRBD2. V lost 0 bases, J lost 4 bases, and 13 bases stayed unmatched. The CDR3 totals 17 residues. Looked up from germline, CDR1 is SGHRS and CDR2 is YFSETQ.

This clone was seen a few times. V gene TRBV30 combines with J gene TRBJ2-1, with 13 bases that match TRBD2. CDR1 GTSNPN and CDR2 SVGIG come from the germline V gene (reference sequence). V lost 4 bases to trimming and J lost 1 base; unmatched junction nucleotides: 10. The CDR3 runs to 18 residues. For the CDR3, the DNA is TGTGCCTGGAACGCTCGGACTAGCGGGGGATATTCCTACAATGAGCAGTTCTTC. Translation gives CAWNARTSGGYSYNEQFF.

V usage is TRBV6-5 and J usage is TRBJ2-1; 9 bases map to TRBD2. Germline V gives CDR1 MNHEY, CDR2 SVGAGI. The CDR3 length is 14 residues. Trimming took 5 bases from V and 7 from J; bases not matched to a gene: 6. The CDR3 spells CASSQRGARNEQFF. The CDR3 DNA sequence: TGTGCCAGCAGTCAGCGGGGGGCCCGTAATGAGCAGTTCTTC.

This clone was seen just once. The V and J genes are TRBV5-8 and TRBJ1-2, with TRBD1 matching over 8 bases. CDR1 and CDR2 from the germline V gene are SGHTS and YDEGEE. J gave up 2 bases and V 6 bases, and 6 bases lay outside the gene matches. The CDR3 loop spans 14 amino acids. This CDR3 is CASTRQGSNYGYTF. CDR3 DNA: TGTGCCAGCACCCGACAGGGGTCGAACTATGGCTACACCTTC.

V is TRBV4-2 and J is TRBJ2-3; D may be TRBD2 (7 bases). This CDR3 has 16 amino acids. Germline lookup yields CDR1 LGHNA and CDR2 YNFKEQ. Trimming pared 0 bases from V and 1 base from J, leaving 11 bases between. This chain's CDR3 is CASSQDGGAGTDTQYF. The CDR3 DNA sequence: TGTGCCAGCAGCCAAGATGGGGGGGCCGGCACAGATACGCAGTATTTT.

The chain employs TRBV3-1 (or the pseudogene TRBV3-2) and TRBJ1-3; TRBD1 matches 8 bases. The length of the CDR3 is 16 residues. The germline gives CDR1 LGHDT, CDR2 YNNKEL (reference sequence). J was trimmed by 5 bases and V by 1 base; bases with no gene match: 7. The CDR3 spells CASSQARDRNRNTIYF. The DNA of the CDR3 is TGTGCCAGCAGCCAAGCGAGGGACAGGAACAGAAACACCATATATTTT.

This chain connects TRBV5-4 to TRBJ2-2; perhaps TRBD1 as D (6 bases). Trimming left V 0 bases short and J 5 bases short, with 11 bases between. Germline V gene lookup returns CDR1 SGHNT and CDR2 YYREEE (reference sequence). The CDR3 is made up of 15 amino acids. CDR3 sequence reads: CASSLGWGQTGELFF. The CDR3 DNA sequence: TGTGCCAGCAGCTTGGGGTGGGGGCAGACCGGGGAGCTGTTTTTT. The whole variable domain, remainder taken from reference TRBV5-4 and TRBJ2-2, is ETGVTQSPTHLIKTRGQQVTLRCSSQSGHNTVSWYQQALGQGPQFIFQYYREEENGRGNFPPRFSGLQFPNYSSELNVNALELDDSALYLCASSLGWGQTGELFFGEGSRLTVL.

The chain combines TRBV6-5 with TRBJ2-7; D not certain. The CDR3 contains 16 residues. CDR1 and CDR2 from the germline V gene are MNHEY and SVGAGI. V was clipped by 0 bases and J by 2 bases, with 14 bases between them. CDR3 DNA: TGTGCCAGCAGTTACTCGACTGGGTCTAACGCCTACGAGCAGTACTTC. Protein product: CASSYSTGSNAYEQYF.

The rearrangement joins TRBV3-1 (or the pseudogene TRBV3-2) to TRBJ1-4, with D unclear. Trimming pared 1 base from V and 5 bases from J, leaving 5 bases between. The V gene's germline CDR1 is LGHDT and CDR2 YNNKEL (reference sequence). The CDR3 is 13 amino acids. The CDR3 DNA reads as TGTGCCAGCAGCCAAGTACAAAATGAAAAACTGTTTTTT. Protein sequence: CASSQVQNEKLFF.

The J gene is TRBJ1-4, the V gene TRBV21-1. TRBV21-1 is designated a pseudogene. The CDR3 is 15 amino acids. The CDR3 DNA is TGTGCCAGCAGCAAAGTAGCTTGGGCTAATGAAAAACTGTTTTTT. Translation gives CASSKVAWANEKLFF.

The chain is built from TRBV5-5 and TRBJ1-2, with D possibly TRBD1 on 6 matching bases. The ends were cut back, 0 bases at V and 4 bases at J, with 13 bases in the middle. Germline V gives CDR1 SGHKS, CDR2 YYEKEE (reference sequence). The CDR3 has 15 amino acids. CDR3 protein: CASSLDLWTAYGYTF. CDR3 DNA: TGTGCCAGCAGCTTGGACCTATGGACAGCCTATGGCTACACCTTC.

The V call is TRBV19, the J call TRBJ1-4, with 7 bases that match TRBD1. The CDR3 consists of 15 residues. Germline V gene lookup returns CDR1 LNHDA and CDR2 SQIVND (reference sequence). With V trimmed by 11 bases and J by 1 base, 10 bases remained unmatched. The CDR3 protein is CAAGAGGGTNEKLFF. The CDR3 DNA reads TGTGCCGCTGGGGCAGGGGGTGGAACTAATGAAAAACTGTTTTTT.

The chain couples TRBV27 to TRBJ2-1; 15 bases are a match to TRBD2. Trimming at V came to 5 bases and at J to 7 bases, leaving 9 bases not matched to a gene. The CDR3 runs 17 residues. Per the germline V gene, CDR1 is MNHEY and CDR2 is SMNVEV (reference sequence). CDR3 sequence reads: CASSLLGTSGGLNEQFF. CDR3 DNA sequence: TGTGCCAGCAGTCTCCTCGGGACTAGCGGGGGGTTGAATGAGCAGTTCTTC.

This clone was seen only once. This sequence joins TRBV11-2 and TRBJ2-3; 8 bases map to TRBD1. J lost 4 bases, V lost 0 bases, and 3 bases had no gene match. The CDR3 length is 15 residues. CDR1 and CDR2 (germline): SGHAT, FQNNGV. The DNA for the CDR3 is TGTGCCAGCAGCTTAGACGGACAGGGCCCAGATACGCAGTATTTT. This codes for CASSLDGQGPDTQYF.

The V and J genes are TRBV5-6 and TRBJ1-1; D gene unclear. V was pared by 1 base and J by 7 bases, with 5 bases between. The CDR3 consists of 11 residues. Germline CDR1 reads SGHDT; CDR2 reads YYEEEE. CDR3: CASSLSREAFF. The CDR3 coding sequence is TGTGCCAGCAGCTTGTCGCGTGAAGCTTTCTTT.

This chain joins TRBV14 and TRBJ1-1; possibly TRBD1 for D (5 bases). The V end lost 0 bases, the J end lost 3 bases, and 8 bases lay between the germline ends. CDR3 length equals 14 residues. Germline loops: CDR1 SGHDN, CDR2 FVKESK. CDR3 sequence (DNA): TGTGCCAGCAGCCAAGATGACAGTTACACTGAAGCTTTCTTT. This translates into CASSQDDSYTEAFF.

V is TRBV7-9 and J is TRBJ1-2; D is unclear. Trimming took off 1 base at V and 2 bases at J, with 8 bases between the two ends. The CDR3 has 14 residues. The germline gives CDR1 SEHNR, CDR2 FQNEAQ (reference sequence). The CDR3 here is CASSLETENYGYTF. Here the CDR3 DNA reads TGTGCCAGCAGCTTAGAAACAGAGAACTATGGCTACACCTTC.

V usage is TRBV4-2 and J usage is TRBJ2-2; 8 bases align to TRBD1. The V gene's germline CDR1 is LGHNA and CDR2 YNFKEQ. The CDR3 has 19 residues. Losses at the gene ends were 4 bases for V and 5 bases for J; bases not matched to a gene: 18. CDR3 coding DNA: TGTGCCAGCAGCCTCCGAAGAAGGCAGGGGGCTCTTTCGACCGGGGAGCTGTTTTTT. It is translated as CASSLRRRQGALSTGELFF.

The chain is built from TRBV19 and TRBJ1-1; 10 bases are a match to TRBD1. Germline CDR1 and CDR2: LNHDA and SQIVND (reference sequence). CDR3 length equals 14 residues. V shed 5 bases and J 3 bases; nucleotides not matched to a gene: 3. The CDR3 spells CASSPGQGDTEAFF. The CDR3 bases are TGTGCCAGTAGTCCAGGACAGGGGGACACTGAAGCTTTCTTT.

The chain is built from TRBV11-2 and TRBJ2-7; 11 nucleotides agree with TRBD2. Germline trimming cut 0 bases from V and 2 bases from J; bases unmatched to any gene: 9. This CDR3 has 18 residues. Per germline, CDR1 SGHAT and CDR2 FQNNGV. The CDR3 region has the DNA TGTGCCAGCAGCTTAGAACAATCACTAGCGGGGGTGACCTACGAGCAGTACTTC. Translating it yields CASSLEQSLAGVTYEQYF.